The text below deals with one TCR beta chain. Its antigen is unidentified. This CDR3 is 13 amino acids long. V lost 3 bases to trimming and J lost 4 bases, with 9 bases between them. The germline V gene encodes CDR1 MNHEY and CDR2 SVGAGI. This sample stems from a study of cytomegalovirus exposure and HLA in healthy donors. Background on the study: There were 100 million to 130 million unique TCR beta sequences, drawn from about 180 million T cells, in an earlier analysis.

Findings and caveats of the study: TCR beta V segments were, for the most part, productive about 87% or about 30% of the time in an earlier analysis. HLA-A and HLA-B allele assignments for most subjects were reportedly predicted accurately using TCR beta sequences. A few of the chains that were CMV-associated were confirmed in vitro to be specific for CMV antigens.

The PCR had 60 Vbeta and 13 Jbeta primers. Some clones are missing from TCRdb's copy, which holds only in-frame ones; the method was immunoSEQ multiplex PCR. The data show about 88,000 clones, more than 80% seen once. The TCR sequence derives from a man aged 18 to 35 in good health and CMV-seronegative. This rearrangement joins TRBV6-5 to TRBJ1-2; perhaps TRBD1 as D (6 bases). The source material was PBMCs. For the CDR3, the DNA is TGTGCCAGCAGTTATGACAGGACCTATGGCTACACCTTC. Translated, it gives CASSYDRTYGYTF.